This T cell receptor (beta chain) was sequenced for a study of Ad26.COV2.S vaccination and SARS-CoV-2 variants. Overall study context: The study gave Ad26.COV2.S intramuscularly, once or twice 56 days apart.

CDR1 is MNHEY, CDR2 SVGEGT, per germline. This CDR3 has 12 amino acids. The ends were cut back, 5 bases at V and 1 base at J, with 6 bases in the middle. Clones were sequenced by immunoSEQ multiplex PCR, and TCRdb holds only the in-frame ones, with some missing. The sample lists 400,000 to 450,000 clones, over 75% seen once, with over 9% in the top ten. Stated treatment: around 19 received Ad26.COV2.S at low or high dose, single or two shots; roughly five received placebo; per-sample allocation not given. Specimen acquisition occurred on day 63 following the initial vaccine or placebo injection. Boston provided a donor who was an adult aged 18-55 years. This clone was picked up a small number of times.

The chain couples TRBV6-2 or TRBV6-3 to TRBJ2-7, with a possible D match to TRBD1 (6 bases). Sequenced material: peripheral blood, taken in a trial of Ad26.COV2.S vaccine versus placebo. This sequence was found in a person between 18 and 65 years old who received the Ad26.COV2.S COVID-19 vaccine or a placebo. The DNA for the CDR3 is TGTGCCAGCAGTCAGGGGTCCTACGAGCAGTACTTC. Translating gives CASSQGSYEQYF.